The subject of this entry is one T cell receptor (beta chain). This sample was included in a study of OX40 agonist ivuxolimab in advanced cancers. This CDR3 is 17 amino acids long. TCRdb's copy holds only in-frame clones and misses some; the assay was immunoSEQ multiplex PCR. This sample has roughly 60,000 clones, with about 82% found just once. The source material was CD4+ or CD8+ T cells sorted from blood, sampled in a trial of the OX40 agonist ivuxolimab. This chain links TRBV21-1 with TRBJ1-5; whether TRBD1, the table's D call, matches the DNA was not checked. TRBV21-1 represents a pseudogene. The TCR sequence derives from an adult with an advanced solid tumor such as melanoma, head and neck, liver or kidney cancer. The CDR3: CASSPQRLVRGNQPQHF. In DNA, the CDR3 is TGTGCCAGCAGCCCCCAAAGACTCGTTAGGGGGAATCAGCCCCAGCATTTT.